This T cell receptor beta chain appears in the sequencing data of a study of shared clonotypes between healthy human individuals. A few counts support this clone. Assay used: immunoSEQ multiplex PCR; TCRdb lists only in-frame clones, some missing. Here the sample spans approximately 1.9 million clones, just over 90% being singletons. CD45RO-negative CD8 cells positively selected for CCR7 made up the naive population, which excluded terminally differentiated effector memory CD45RA+ cells. Sequences were obtained from naive CD8+ T cells from PBMCs. The receptor was isolated from a man between 18 and 35 years old in good health. Some clones in this sample may be carry-over from other donors' samples.

CDR3 in amino acids: CASSWGENQPQHF. DNA of the CDR3: TGTGCCAGCAGCTGGGGTGAGAATCAGCCCCAGCATTTT. V usage is TRBV7-9 and J usage is TRBJ1-5; D call uncertain. Trimming removed 4 bases from V and 4 bases from J, with 8 bases in between. CDR1 is SEHNR, CDR2 FQNEAQ, per germline (reference sequence). The CDR3 extends over 13 amino acids. The full variable domain, with the rest looked up from reference TRBV7-9 and TRBJ1-5, is DTGVSQNPRHKITKRGQNVTFRCDPISEHNRLYWYRQTLGQGPEFLTYFQNEAQLEKSRLLSDRFSAERPKGSFSTLEIQRTEQGDSAMYLCASSWGENQPQHFGDGTRLSIL.